These 4 T cell receptor beta chains were sequenced from one sample in a study of control samples from healthy donors and cancer patients (dated by TCRdb to the early 2020s). The library was built by means of the immunoSEQ multiplex PCR assay. TCRdb re-hosts the immuneACCESS table, in-frame sequences only. Its copies lack some clones; in the studies checked, an unresolved V gene accounts for under half of them, and the cause for the rest is not known. The sample table contains 25,000 to 35,000 clones; only one count was recorded for more than 75% of them. The leading ten clones occupy more than 1.5% of the sample. Sequencing was performed on PBMCs. These receptors were obtained from a woman aged 40 to 50 with lung cancer.

V usage is TRBV18 and J usage is TRBJ1-1; D is unclear. The CDR3 sequence is 12 residues long. From germline, CDR1 is KGHSH and CDR2 LQKENI. Trimming took off 1 base at V and 1 base at J, with 1 base between the two ends. CDR3 protein: CASSPRNTEAFF. In DNA form, the CDR3 reads TGTGCCAGCTCACCACGGAACACTGAAGCTTTCTTT. Full variable domain (rest looked up from reference TRBV18 and TRBJ1-1): NAGVMQNPRHLVRRRGQEARLRCSPMKGHSHVYWYRQLPEEGLKFMVYLQKENIIDESGMPKERFSAEFPKEGPSILRIQQVVRGDSAAYFCASSPRNTEAFFGQGTRLTVV.

This chain connects TRBV7-9 to TRBJ2-7, with 8 bases matching TRBD1. With V trimmed by 1 base and J by 10 bases, 6 bases remained unmatched. The CDR3 runs to 13 residues. Germline CDR1 is SEHNR and CDR2 is FQNEAQ (reference sequence). The CDR3 here is CASSLDPGGAQYF. In DNA form, the CDR3 reads TGTGCCAGCAGCTTAGACCCAGGGGGCGCCCAGTACTTC. Complete variable domain (other parts from reference TRBV7-9 and TRBJ2-7): DTGVSQNPRHKITKRGQNVTFRCDPISEHNRLYWYRQTLGQGPEFLTYFQNEAQLEKSRLLSDRFSAERPKGSFSTLEIQRTEQGDSAMYLCASSLDPGGAQYFGPGTRLTVT.

This chain uses TRBV7-9 with TRBJ2-2; 9 nucleotides align to TRBD1. The length of the CDR3 is 17 residues. Germline assignment: CDR1 SEHNR and CDR2 FQNEAQ (reference sequence). J gave up 7 bases and V 4 bases, and 13 bases lay outside the gene matches. The CDR3 region is CASSWDRASGKGGELFF. The DNA of the CDR3 is TGTGCCAGCAGCTGGGACAGGGCGTCTGGGAAGGGCGGGGAGCTGTTTTTT.

This chain joins TRBV5-4 and TRBJ2-7, with 10 bases fitting TRBD1. This CDR3 is built from 12 residues. V lost 4 bases and J lost 6; bases outside the gene matches: 1. Germline CDR1 reads SGHNT; CDR2 reads YYREEE (reference sequence). The CDR3 coding sequence is TGTGCCAGCAGCGGGACAGGGGTCGAGCAGTACTTC. It specifies CASSGTGVEQYF.